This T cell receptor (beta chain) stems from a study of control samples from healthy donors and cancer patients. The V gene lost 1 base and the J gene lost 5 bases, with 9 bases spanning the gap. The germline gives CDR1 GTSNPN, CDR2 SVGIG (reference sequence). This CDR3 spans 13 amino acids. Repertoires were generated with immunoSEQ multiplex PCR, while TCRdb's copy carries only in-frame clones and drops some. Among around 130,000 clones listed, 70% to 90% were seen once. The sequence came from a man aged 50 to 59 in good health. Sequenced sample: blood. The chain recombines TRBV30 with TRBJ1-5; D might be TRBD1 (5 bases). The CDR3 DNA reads TGTGCCTGGAGTGGCGGGGGGGATCAGCCCCAGCATTTT. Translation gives CAWSGGGDQPQHF.